The clone carrying this T cell receptor beta chain has a single count. Under the authors' procedure: Estimated nucleated cell counts came from reference gene primer amplification. TCRdb's copy holds only in-frame clones and misses some; the assay was immunoSEQ multiplex PCR. For V, J and clone size, that table is used; D and trimming come from the DNA. This table holds about 220,000 clones, almost 90% found once. This sample is drawn from a study of blood T cell repertoires in COVID-19. All enrollees were about 18 to 89 years old and from about two dozen US areas. Clinical histories supplied by participants themselves formed the basis of cohort assignment. This CDR3 contains 15 residues. Germline V gene data show CDR1 as MDHEN and CDR2 as SYDVKM. Trimming pared 3 bases from V and 8 bases from J, leaving 17 bases between.

This clonotype was obtained from a woman aged 45-60 years with acute COVID-19. The J gene is TRBJ2-1, the V gene TRBV28, with D possibly being TRBD1 (6 bases). Material: PBMCs or T cells enriched from blood (not recorded which). The chain's CDR3 is CASSLQGPPSDEQFF. The CDR3 nucleotides are TGTGCCAGCAGTTTGCAGGGGCCGCCATCCGATGAGCAGTTCTTC.